Sequencing of this TCR beta chain was carried out in a study of blood T cell repertoires in COVID-19. In the study overall: Material from acute and convalescent COVID-19 was sourced from the United States, Italy and Spain. The cDNA or gDNA used as material had been derived from T cells, B-cell-depleted T cells, or PBMCs.

Per the germline V gene, CDR1 is MDHEN and CDR2 is SYDVKM. V lost 3 bases and J lost 11; bases outside the gene matches: 12. There are 15 residues in the CDR3. Authors' methods: Amplification of reference gene primers was used by the study to estimate nucleated cell counts. This table comes from immunoSEQ multiplex PCR, and its TCRdb copy is limited to in-frame clones, with some not included. V and J calls plus clone size are reproduced from that table; the DNA served to infer D and trimming. Counted here are some 110,000 clones, over 80% occurring once; the ten biggest clones make up 0.83%. The chain couples TRBV28 to TRBJ1-1; 10 nucleotides agree with TRBD1. The specimen was peripheral blood. This clonotype originated in a woman aged 70-85 years with acute or convalescent COVID-19. CDR3 region: CASSFPQTGGERAFF. CDR3 DNA sequence: TGTGCCAGCAGTTTCCCCCAGACAGGGGGCGAGCGGGCTTTCTTT. Together with reference TRBV28 and TRBJ1-1, the CDR3 gives the full variable domain: DVKVTQSSRYLVKRTGEKVFLECVQDMDHENMFWYRQDPGLGLRLIYFSYDVKMKEKGDIPEGYSVSREKKERFSLILESASTNQTSMYLCASSFPQTGGERAFFGQGTRLTVV.